This entry concerns a single T cell receptor (beta chain). Its antigen is still unknown. Vbeta (60) and Jbeta (13) primers were used in the PCR. Original handling: In a later analysis, roughly 86 million unique TCR beta chains included roughly 11 million shared by two or more donors. Assay: immunoSEQ multiplex PCR; the TCRdb copy retains only in-frame clones and omits some. From that table come the V and J calls and clone size; the DNA was used to work out D and trimming. The table includes about 90,000 clones, roughly four fifths detected once. Looked up from germline, CDR1 is MNHEY and CDR2 is SVGAGI. The V and J ends lost 3 bases and 6 bases respectively, with 14 bases between them. The CDR3 extends over 15 amino acids. Though probably carrying unrecorded immune exposures, donors were nominally healthy at sampling. The data derive from a study of cytomegalovirus exposure and HLA in healthy donors. Whole-study findings and limits: Immune exposure information comprised only CMV serostatus. For most subjects, TCR beta sequences were reported to predict HLA-A and HLA-B alleles with accuracy.

The material sequenced was PBMCs. This TCR was recovered from an older woman in good health and CMV-seropositive. The rearrangement links TRBV6-5 to TRBJ2-2; D gene ambiguous. The CDR3 here is CASSYRQVKPGELFF. In DNA, the CDR3 is TGTGCCAGCAGTTATAGGCAGGTGAAGCCCGGGGAGCTGTTTTTT.